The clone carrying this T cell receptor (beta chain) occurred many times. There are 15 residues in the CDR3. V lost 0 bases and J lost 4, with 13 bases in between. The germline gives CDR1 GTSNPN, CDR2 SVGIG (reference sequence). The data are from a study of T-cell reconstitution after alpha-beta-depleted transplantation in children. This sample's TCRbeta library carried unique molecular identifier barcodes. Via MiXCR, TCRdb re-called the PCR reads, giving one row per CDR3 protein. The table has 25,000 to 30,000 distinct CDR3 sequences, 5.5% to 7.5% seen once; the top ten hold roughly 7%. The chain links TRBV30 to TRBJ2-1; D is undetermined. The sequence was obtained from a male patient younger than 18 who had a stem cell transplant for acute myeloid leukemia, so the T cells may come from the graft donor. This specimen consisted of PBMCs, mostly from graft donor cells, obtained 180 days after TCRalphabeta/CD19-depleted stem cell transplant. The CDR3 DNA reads TGTGCCTGGAGTGTAGGAGTAGTCCGTTACAATGAGCAGTTCTTC. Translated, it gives CAWSVGVVRYNEQFF.